This TCR beta chain was recorded in a study of T cells in Graves' hyperthyroidism and ophthalmopathy. This clonotype was detected a few times. Regions amplified from RNA transcripts were the TCR beta CDR3 regions. Initially, a first-round RT-PCR of the TCR CDR3 employed the HTBI primer set. Each CDR3 protein is one row after TCRdb ran MiXCR on the multiplex PCR reads. The sample holds a few hundred thousand distinct CDR3 sequences, 16% seen once. The CDR3 is 18 amino acids. The germline V gene encodes CDR1 LNHDA and CDR2 SQIVND (reference sequence). Germline trimming cut 0 bases from V and 0 bases from J; bases unmatched to any gene: 6.

The receptor was derived from a woman aged 30 to 39 with Graves' ophthalmopathy. The V and J genes are TRBV19 and TRBJ2-1; TRBD2 matches 9 bases. Sequenced material: blood. CDR3: CASSIDGAGGGSYNEQFF. The CDR3 DNA sequence: TGTGCCAGTAGTATAGATGGAGCGGGAGGCGGCTCCTACAATGAGCAGTTCTTC.